Below, 30 T cell receptor beta chains from the same sample are listed, as sequenced in a study of CD8 T cells in ankylosing spondylitis (dated by TCRdb to about 2017). The library was prepared using 5' RACE. Sequencing relied on an Illumina HiSeq 2500. The public reads were run again by TCRdb, first through fastp at Q25 and then through MiXCR, and only productive beta chains were kept. Rows matching on CDR3 protein sequence are summarized as one entry with the most common DNA and genes. The sample has tens of thousands of distinct CDR3 sequences on record, approximately 5.9% of them singletons. Around 12% of the sample is in the top ten clones. Sample: blood, either unsorted or a sorted T cell fraction (not recorded which). The receptors were sampled from a male donor with ankylosing spondylitis or in good health (not recorded which).

Details on this clonotype: A read error may be the cause here, since a much bigger clone is one base away. The V gene is TRBV12-3 or TRBV12-4, the J gene TRBJ1-4; possibly TRBD1 for D (5 bases). The CDR3 extends over 14 amino acids. In DNA, the CDR3 is TGTACCAGCAGGACAAACAGTAGGGAGGAAAAACTGTTTTTT. This gives the protein CTSRTNSREEKLFF.

At least ten counts were recorded for this clonotype. This chain uses TRBV4-2 with TRBJ2-7, with 9 bases identical to TRBD2. The CDR3 is 14 residues long. The germline CDR1 and CDR2 sequences are LGHNA and YNFKEQ. J gave up 3 bases and V 5 bases, and 5 bases lay outside the gene matches. CDR3 DNA sequence: TGTGCCAGCAGCGGCGGGGGGGGCGGCTACGAGCAGTACTTC. Amino acid sequence: CASSGGGGGYEQYF.

Judged by abundance, this clonotype is medium-sized (0.01 to 0.1%). The J gene is TRBJ2-3, the V gene TRBV24-1; D possibly corresponds to TRBD2 (5 bases). V was cut by 6 bases and J by 9 bases, with 9 bases left in between. The CDR3 totals 11 residues. Germline-derived CDR1 and CDR2 are KGHDR and SFDVKD. CDR3 nucleotide sequence: TGTGCCACCAGTTACGGGATGACGCAGTATTTT. Residues: CATSYGMTQYF.

There are many counts of this clonotype. The chain carries TRBV5-1 and TRBJ2-3; no reliable D call. Trimming took 5 bases from V and 1 from J, leaving 11 bases between them. The CDR3 length is 14 residues. The V gene's germline CDR1 is SGHRS and CDR2 YFSETQ. For the CDR3, the DNA is TGCGCCAGCAGTAAGGACGCCGGCACAGATACGCAGTATTTT. The encoded protein is CASSKDAGTDTQYF.

The chain has TRBV6-2 or TRBV6-3 and TRBJ1-5; 7 nucleotides match TRBD1. This CDR3 has 15 residues. The V segment lost 5 bases and the J segment 2 bases; nucleotides outside the gene matches: 6. Germline CDR1 and CDR2: MNHEY and SVGEGT. CDR3 coding DNA: TGTGCCAGCAGTGTGACAGGGATTCGCAATCAGCCCCAGCATTTT. Residues: CASSVTGIRNQPQHF.

This clonotype was detected many times. V is TRBV7-3 and J is TRBJ2-5; 7 bases are a match to TRBD2. The CDR3 spans 14 residues. In germline, CDR1 is SGHTA, CDR2 FQGTGA. The junction had 8 bases not matched to a gene; V was cut back by 8 bases and J by 2 bases. CDR3 amino acids: CASSPGGGQETQYF. The CDR3 DNA is TGTGCCAGCTCACCGGGAGGAGGGCAAGAGACCCAGTACTTC.

This clonotype was seen many times. This chain links TRBV9 with TRBJ2-3; 9 positions match TRBD1. V dropped 2 bases and J dropped 3; count of bases not matched to a gene: 4. The CDR3 runs to 15 residues. Per germline, CDR1 SGDLS and CDR2 YYNGEE. CDR3 DNA: TGTGCCAGCAGCGTGGGGACAGGGACGACAGATACGCAGTATTTT. Amino acids: CASSVGTGTTDTQYF.

This clonotype was detected ten times or more. V is TRBV20-1 and J is TRBJ2-7, with D possibly TRBD1 on 7 matching bases. In germline, CDR1 is DFQATT, CDR2 SNEGSKA (reference sequence). Trimming stripped 3 bases from V and 4 bases from J, with 19 bases between. The CDR3 covers 15 residues. This CDR3 is CSARAPQGGSYEQYF. The DNA of the CDR3 is TGCAGTGCTAGGGCGCCTCAGGGGGGAAGTTACGAGCAGTACTTC.

This clonotype was picked up many times. This chain connects TRBV5-5 to TRBJ1-2, with 7 positions matching TRBD1. This CDR3 is 13 amino acids long. Trimming at V came to 0 bases and at J to 7 bases, leaving 3 bases not matched to a gene. Germline V gives CDR1 SGHKS, CDR2 YYEKEE (reference sequence). The CDR3 coding sequence is TGTGCCAGCAGCTTGGACAGGGGAGGTGGCTACACCTTC. This translates into CASSLDRGGGYTF.

The chain couples TRBV4-3 to TRBJ1-1; D might be TRBD1 (5 bases). The V gene lost 0 bases and the J gene lost 5 bases, with 10 bases spanning the gap. The CDR3 spans 14 residues. In germline, CDR1 is LGHNA, CDR2 YSLEER. CDR3 DNA: TGCGCCAGCAGCCAAGATTATGGGGGAACTGAAGCTTTCTTT. This encodes CASSQDYGGTEAFF.

This clonotype was detected ten times or more. V gene TRBV12-3 or TRBV12-4 combines with J gene TRBJ2-6, with D uncertain. The CDR3 has 15 amino acids. Trimming shortened V by 3 bases and J by 0 bases, and 6 bases separated the two germline ends. CDR3 loop: CASSFSDSGANVLTF. CDR3 bases: TGTGCCAGCAGTTTCAGCGACTCTGGGGCCAACGTCCTGACTTTC.

This clonotype was observed many times. The genes are TRBV12-3 or TRBV12-4 and TRBJ2-3; 8 bases match TRBD2. Germline trimming cut 3 bases from V and 6 bases from J; bases unmatched to any gene: 8. The CDR3 has 15 amino acids. CDR3 amino acids: CASSFLSGRGDTQYF. CDR3 coding DNA: TGTGCCAGCAGTTTCCTCAGCGGGAGAGGTGATACGCAGTATTTT.

This clonotype was recorded many times. The chain is built from TRBV6-5 and TRBJ1-5, with a tentative D call TRBD1 (6 bases). Germline assignment: CDR1 MNHEY and CDR2 SVGAGI. Trimming cost V 2 bases and J 7 bases, with 15 bases left between them. The CDR3 contains 15 residues. This chain's CDR3 is CASSYGWGARQPQHF. CDR3 bases: TGTGCCAGCAGTTACGGTTGGGGGGCGCGGCAGCCCCAGCATTTT.

The table lists this clonotype with many counts. V and J are TRBV7-9 and TRBJ2-1; weak D call: TRBD1 (5 bases). V was pared by 0 bases and J by 8 bases, with 17 bases between. CDR1 SEHNR and CDR2 FQNEAQ come from the germline V gene (reference sequence). The length of the CDR3 is 16 residues. The CDR3 is CASSLAFGQGFDEQFF. CDR3 nucleotide sequence: TGTGCCAGCAGCTTAGCGTTTGGCCAGGGTTTCGATGAGCAGTTCTTC.

This clonotype was observed many times. The J gene is TRBJ2-1, the V gene TRBV28; 8 bases are a match to TRBD1. Germline V lookup: CDR1 MDHEN, CDR2 SYDVKM. V was pared by 4 bases and J by 5 bases, with 4 bases of the junction left unmatched. This CDR3 comprises 14 residues. In DNA, the CDR3 is TGTGCCAGCAGTTCTAAGACAGGGGACAATGAGCAGTTCTTC. The encoded protein is CASSSKTGDNEQFF.

This clonotype has ten or more counts. An end of the junction differs from the germline gene, which may be a read error. The chain employs TRBV5-1 and TRBJ2-3; D perhaps matches TRBD1 (6 bases). This CDR3 has 16 amino acids. The germline CDR1 and CDR2 sequences are SGHRS and YFSETQ. CDR3 protein: CASSLGWTAEGDTQYF. The CDR3 DNA reads as TGCGCCAGCAGTTTGGGGTGGACAGCTGAGGGGGATACGCAGTATTTT.

The table lists this clonotype with a few counts. This sequence joins TRBV4-3 and TRBJ2-4; 7 bases map to TRBD1. The V and J ends lost 3 bases and 5 bases, in that order; junction bases with no gene match: 7. Germline V lookup: CDR1 LGHNA, CDR2 YSLEER. CDR3 length: 15 residues. CDR3 nucleotides: TGCGCCAGCAGCCAGGGAACAGGGGCGGAAAACATTCAGTACTTC. Amino acids: CASSQGTGAENIQYF.

The sample holds many counts of this clonotype. This sequence joins TRBV3-1 and TRBJ1-3; D uncertain. The CDR3 loop spans 14 amino acids. CDR1 and CDR2 from the germline V gene are LGHDT and YNNKEL (reference sequence). The V end lost 4 bases, the J end lost 9 bases, and 16 bases lay between the germline ends. The CDR3 DNA reads TGTGCCAGCAGCCGGGCCCCTGGGCGAGGCACCATATATTTT. This encodes CASSRAPGRGTIYF.

There are many counts of this clonotype. The V gene is TRBV14, the J gene TRBJ2-2; TRBD1 agrees at 9 bases. This CDR3 has 16 residues. CDR1 and CDR2 (germline): SGHDN, FVKESK. V shed 5 bases, J shed 10 bases, and the junction held 14 bases outside the gene matches. The CDR3 here is CASSKPGQGTPAELFF. In DNA, the CDR3 is TGTGCCAGCAGCAAACCGGGACAGGGTACGCCGGCGGAGCTGTTTTTT.

This clonotype appeared a few times. This chain connects TRBV7-9 to TRBJ1-1; D is uncertain. CDR1 SEHNR and CDR2 FQNEAQ come from the germline V gene (reference sequence). With 5 bases removed from V and 4 bases from J, the gap between germline ends came to 11 bases. This CDR3 comprises 13 residues. The CDR3 DNA reads as TGTGCCAGCAGCCCCAGCCTGGGCACTGAAGCTTTCTTT. Residues: CASSPSLGTEAFF.

This clonotype has at least ten counts. The rearrangement joins TRBV15 to TRBJ2-5; 7 nucleotides line up with TRBD2. CDR3 size: 13 residues. Germline V CDR1 and CDR2: LNHNV, YYDKDF (reference sequence). With 6 bases clipped from V and 3 bases from J, the junction kept 4 bases outside the gene matches. The CDR3 bases are TGTGCCACCAGGGCTAGCGGTGAAGAGACCCAGTACTTC. As protein: CATRASGEETQYF.

This clonotype was counted many times. Compared with germline, one end of the junction differs, possibly owing to a read error. This chain's CDR3 is CASSYSQGGSTDTQYF. CDR3 bases: TGTGCCAGCAGTTATTCCCAAGGAGGGAGCACAGATACTCAGTATTTT. V gene TRBV28 combines with J gene TRBJ2-3, with a possible D match to TRBD2 (6 bases). This CDR3 contains 16 residues. From germline, CDR1 is MDHEN and CDR2 SYDVKM. The variable domain in full, completed from reference TRBV28 and TRBJ2-3, reads DVKVTQSSRYLVKRTGEKVFLECVQDMDHENMFWYRQDPGLGLRLIYFSYDVKMKEKGDIPEGYSVSREKKERFSLILESASTNQTSMYLCASSYSQGGSTDTQYFGPGTRLTVL.

By share, this clonotype ranks as medium-sized (0.01 to 0.1%). The chain carries TRBV9 and TRBJ1-2; TRBD1 matches at 7 bases. With V trimmed by 4 bases and J by 6 bases, 9 bases remained unmatched. This CDR3 comprises 14 residues. Germline assignment: CDR1 SGDLS and CDR2 YYNGEE. This CDR3 is CASSHPDRAHGYTF. CDR3 sequence (DNA): TGTGCCAGCAGCCATCCCGACAGGGCTCATGGCTACACCTTC.

This clonotype has at least ten counts. This chain connects TRBV12-3 or TRBV12-4 to TRBJ2-2; 8 positions match TRBD2. After removal of 7 bases from V and 5 bases from J, the junction contained 3 bases not matched to a gene. This CDR3 is 13 amino acids long. CDR3 sequence (DNA): TGTGCCAGCATCACGGGAGGGACCGGGGAGCTGTTTTTT. The encoded protein is CASITGGTGELFF.

In this sample, this clonotype turned up many times. The chain recombines TRBV11-3 with TRBJ2-3, with D possibly TRBD1 on 5 matching bases. Germline V lookup: CDR1 SGHNT, CDR2 YENEEA. The CDR3 length is 18 residues. V shed 5 bases and J shed 4 bases, with 25 bases lying between them. CDR3 DNA: TGTGCCAGCAGCAAGCACAGGACCCTTAGGGGAAGGGCAGATACGCAGTATTTT. Its translation: CASSKHRTLRGRADTQYF.

This clonotype was counted at least ten times. This chain connects TRBV7-3 to TRBJ2-1, with TRBD1 as a possible D gene (5 bases). The CDR3 covers 16 residues. The germline V gene has CDR1 SGHTA and CDR2 FQGTGA. Deletions cut 3 bases from V and 6 bases from J, with 18 bases between. In nucleotides, the CDR3 is TGTGCCAGCAGCTTTGCCGGTCAGGGTCTCCGCAATGAGCAGTTCTTC. Encoded protein: CASSFAGQGLRNEQFF. Supplemented by reference TRBV7-3 and TRBJ2-1, the full variable domain reads GAGVSQTPSNKVTEKGKYVELRCDPISGHTALYWYRQSLGQGPEFLIYFQGTGAADDSGLPNDRFFAVRPEGSVSTLKIQRTERGDSAVYLCASSFAGQGLRNEQFFGPGTRLTVL.

Ten or more counts support this clonotype. The chain links TRBV3-1 to TRBJ2-7, with D unclear. The CDR3 runs to 12 residues. Germline V CDR1 and CDR2: LGHDT, YNNKEL (reference sequence). V shed 4 bases and J shed 6 bases, with 10 bases lying between them. The CDR3 DNA reads as TGTGCCAGCAGCCCTAATTCGGCCGAGCAGTACTTC. The encoded protein is CASSPNSAEQYF.

At least ten counts were recorded for this clonotype. The chain employs TRBV28 and TRBJ1-6; D gene uncertain. Deletions cut 8 bases from V and 3 bases from J, with 14 bases between. Germline CDR1 is MDHEN and CDR2 is SYDVKM. This CDR3 spans 15 amino acids. The CDR3 is CASVGSRLYNSPLHF. The CDR3, as DNA: TGTGCCAGCGTCGGCAGCCGCCTCTATAATTCACCCCTCCACTTT.

Many counts were recorded for this clonotype. The gene calls are TRBV5-1 and TRBJ1-1; TRBD1 matches 9 bases. V shed 4 bases and J 0 bases; nucleotides not matched to a gene: 7. Germline CDR1 is SGHRS and CDR2 is YFSETQ. The length of the CDR3 is 16 residues. The DNA of the CDR3 is TGCGCCAGCAGCCCCGGGACAGGGACAATGAACACTGAAGCTTTCTTT. It translates to CASSPGTGTMNTEAFF.

This clonotype was counted many times. The genes are TRBV7-9 and TRBJ2-3; 8 nucleotides agree with TRBD2. Per germline, CDR1 SEHNR and CDR2 FQNEAQ (reference sequence). The CDR3 runs to 15 residues. V lost 3 bases, J lost 6 bases, and 8 bases stayed unmatched. CDR3 nucleotide sequence: TGTGCCAGCAGCTTTCTGAGCGGGAGTAGGGATACGCAGTATTTT. Encoded protein: CASSFLSGSRDTQYF.